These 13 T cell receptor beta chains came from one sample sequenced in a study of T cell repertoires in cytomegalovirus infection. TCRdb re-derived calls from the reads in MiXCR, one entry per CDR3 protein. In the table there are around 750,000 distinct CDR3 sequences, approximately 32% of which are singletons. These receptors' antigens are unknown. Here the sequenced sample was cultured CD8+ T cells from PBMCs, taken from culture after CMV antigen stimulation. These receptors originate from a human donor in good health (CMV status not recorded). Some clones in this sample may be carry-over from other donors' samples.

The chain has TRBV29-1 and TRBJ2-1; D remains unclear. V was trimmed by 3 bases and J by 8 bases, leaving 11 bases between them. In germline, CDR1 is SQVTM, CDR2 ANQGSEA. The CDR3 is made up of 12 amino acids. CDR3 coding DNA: TGCAGCGTTGAGTATGAGGTCGATGAGCAGTTCTTC. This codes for CSVEYEVDEQFF.

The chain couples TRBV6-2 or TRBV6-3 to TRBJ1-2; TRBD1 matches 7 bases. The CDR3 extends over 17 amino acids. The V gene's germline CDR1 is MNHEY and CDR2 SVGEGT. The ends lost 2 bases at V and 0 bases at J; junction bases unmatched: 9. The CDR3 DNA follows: TGTGCCAGCAGTTACCGGGACAGTTGGATCTCTAACTATGGCTACACCTTC. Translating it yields CASSYRDSWISNYGYTF.

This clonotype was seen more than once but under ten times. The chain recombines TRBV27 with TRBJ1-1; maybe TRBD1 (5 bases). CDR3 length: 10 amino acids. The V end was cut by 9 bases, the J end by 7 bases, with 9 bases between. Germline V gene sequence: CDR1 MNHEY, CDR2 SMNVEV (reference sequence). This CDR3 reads CASWGSEAFF. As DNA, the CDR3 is TGTGCCAGTTGGGGCAGTGAAGCTTTCTTT.

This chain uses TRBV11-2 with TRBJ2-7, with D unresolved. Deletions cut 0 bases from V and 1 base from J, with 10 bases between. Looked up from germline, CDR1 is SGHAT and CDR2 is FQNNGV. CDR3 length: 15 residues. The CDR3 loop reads CASSLELPVSYEQYF. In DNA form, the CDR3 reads TGTGCCAGCAGCTTAGAACTGCCCGTATCCTACGAGCAGTACTTC.

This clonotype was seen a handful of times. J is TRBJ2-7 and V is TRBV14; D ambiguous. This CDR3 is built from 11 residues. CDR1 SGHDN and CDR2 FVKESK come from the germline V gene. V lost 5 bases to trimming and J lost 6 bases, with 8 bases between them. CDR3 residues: CASSSYSEQYF. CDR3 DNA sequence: TGTGCCAGCAGCTCATACAGCGAGCAGTACTTC.

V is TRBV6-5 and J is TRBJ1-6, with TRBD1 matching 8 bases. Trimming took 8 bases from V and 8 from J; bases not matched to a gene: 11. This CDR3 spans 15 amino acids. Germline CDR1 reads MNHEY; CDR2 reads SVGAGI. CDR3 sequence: CASSPSGGIYSPLHF. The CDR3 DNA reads TGTGCCAGCTCCCCGTCAGGGGGCATATATTCACCCCTCCACTTT.

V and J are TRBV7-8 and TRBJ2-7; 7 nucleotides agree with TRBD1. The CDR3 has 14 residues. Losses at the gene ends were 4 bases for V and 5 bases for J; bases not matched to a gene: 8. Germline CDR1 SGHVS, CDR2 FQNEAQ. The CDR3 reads CASSSTGFGHEQYV. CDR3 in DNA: TGTGCCAGCAGCTCGACAGGGTTTGGGCACGAGCAGTACGTC.

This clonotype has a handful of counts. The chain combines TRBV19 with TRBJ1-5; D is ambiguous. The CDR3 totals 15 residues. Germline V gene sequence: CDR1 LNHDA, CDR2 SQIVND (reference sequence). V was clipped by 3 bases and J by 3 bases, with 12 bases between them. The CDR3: CASSIPLGNNQPQHF. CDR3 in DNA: TGTGCCAGTAGTATCCCACTAGGAAACAATCAGCCCCAGCATTTT.

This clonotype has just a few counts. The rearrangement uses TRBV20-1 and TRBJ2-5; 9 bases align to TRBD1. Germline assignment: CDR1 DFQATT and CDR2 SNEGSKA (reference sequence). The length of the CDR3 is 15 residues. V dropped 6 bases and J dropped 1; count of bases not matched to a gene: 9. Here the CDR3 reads CSATPGQGSQETQYF. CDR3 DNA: TGCAGTGCAACACCGGGACAGGGATCCCAAGAGACCCAGTACTTC.

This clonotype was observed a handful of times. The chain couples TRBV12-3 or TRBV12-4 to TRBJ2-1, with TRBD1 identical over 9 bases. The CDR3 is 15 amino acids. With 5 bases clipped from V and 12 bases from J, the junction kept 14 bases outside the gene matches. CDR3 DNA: TGTGCCAGCAGTGCGTCCGGGACAGGGACCGGGGGGCAGTTCTTC. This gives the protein CASSASGTGTGGQFF.

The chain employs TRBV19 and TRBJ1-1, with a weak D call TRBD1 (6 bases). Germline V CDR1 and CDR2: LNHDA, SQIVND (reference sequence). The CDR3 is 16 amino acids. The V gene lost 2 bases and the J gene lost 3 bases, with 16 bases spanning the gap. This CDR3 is CASSILAGEWDTEAFF. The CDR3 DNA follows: TGTGCCAGTAGTATATTGGCAGGGGAATGGGACACTGAAGCTTTCTTT. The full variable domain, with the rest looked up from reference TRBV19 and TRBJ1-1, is DGGITQSPKYLFRKEGQNVTLSCEQNLNHDAMYWYRQDPGQGLRLIYYSQIVNDFQKGDIAEGYSVSREKKESFPLTVTSAQKNPTAFYLCASSILAGEWDTEAFFGQGTRLTVV.

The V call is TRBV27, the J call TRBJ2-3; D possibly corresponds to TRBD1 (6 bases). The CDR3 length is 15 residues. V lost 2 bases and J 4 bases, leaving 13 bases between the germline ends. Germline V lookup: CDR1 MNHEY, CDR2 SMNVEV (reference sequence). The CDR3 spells CASSLGGTFPDTQYF. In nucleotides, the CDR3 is TGTGCCAGCAGTTTAGGTGGGACATTCCCAGATACGCAGTATTTT.

The CDR3 is CASSEGGYEQYV. The CDR3 region has the DNA TGTGCCAGCAGTGAAGGCGGCTACGAGCAGTACGTC. The rearrangement links TRBV2 to TRBJ2-7; D is unresolved. The CDR3 is 12 residues long. Germline CDR1 and CDR2: SNHLY and FYNNEI. Trimming took off 1 base at V and 3 bases at J, with 4 bases between the two ends.